A selection of T cell receptor beta chains follows, all from one sample in a study of T cell responses to AZD1222 COVID-19 vaccine. Assay: immunoSEQ multiplex PCR; the TCRdb copy retains only in-frame clones and omits some. The data contain approximately 120,000 clones, 80% to 90% of them singletons. The sequenced sample was peripheral blood, obtained on day 0 of AZD1222 vaccination. The receptors shown here come from an adult in good health. CDR3s include the opening cysteine and the closing phenylalanine or tryptophan. The order of the fields is V gene, J gene, D gene, clone size, CDR3 protein, CDR3 DNA. The D gene is left open where the match is weak. Size is omitted from some rows. Given values are once, few, many or a class for expanded clones.

>TRBV10-3|TRBJ2-7|TRBD1|NA
CAISQIQGAGEQYF
TGTGCCATCAGCCAAATACAGGGGGCCGGTGAGCAGTACTTC
>TRBV28|TRBJ1-1|NA|NA
CASSRRDSRFDTEAFF
TGTGCCAGCAGCCGTCGTGACAGTCGATTCGACACTGAAGCTTTCTTT
>TRBV6-5|TRBJ1-3|TRBD1|NA
CASLGGTFGNTIYF
TGTGCCAGCCTAGGGGGCACCTTTGGAAACACCATATATTTT
>TRBV30|TRBJ2-7|TRBD2|NA
CAWSYREGGEQYF
TGTGCCTGGAGTTATCGGGAGGGCGGGGAGCAGTACTTC
>TRBV2|TRBJ2-1|TRBD2|NA
CASSEMQRGNEQFF
TGTGCCAGCAGTGAAATGCAGCGGGGGAATGAGCAGTTCTTC
>TRBV5-1|TRBJ1-6|TRBD1|NA
CASSSSGQGAVNSPLHF
TGCGCCAGCAGCTCCTCGGGACAGGGGGCGGTCAATTCACCCCTCCACTTT
>TRBV18|TRBJ1-4|NA|NA
CASSPGGNEKLFF
TGTGCCAGCTCACCAGGGGGTAATGAAAAACTGTTTTTT
>TRBV15|TRBJ1-1|NA|NA
CATSRDRDGLNTEAFF
TGTGCCACCAGCAGAGATCGGGACGGACTGAACACTGAAGCTTTCTTT
>TRBV5-6|TRBJ2-3|NA|NA
CASSRDEATQYF
TGTGCCAGCAGCCGGGACGAGGCTACGCAGTATTTT
>TRBV11-1|TRBJ2-3|TRBD2|NA
CASTKAGGQADTQYF
TGTGCCAGCACCAAGGCGGGGGGGCAGGCAGATACGCAGTATTTT
>TRBV7-9|TRBJ1-1|NA|once
CASSFGGARTEAFF
TGTGCCAGCAGCTTTGGGGGGGCGCGAACTGAAGCTTTCTTT
>TRBV28|TRBJ2-7|TRBD2|once
CASSLQREYSEQYF
TGTGCCAGCAGTTTGCAGCGGGAGTATAGCGAGCAGTACTTC
>TRBV19|TRBJ1-1|TRBD1|NA
CASSIDRGAWGTEAFF
TGTGCCAGTAGTATAGACAGGGGGGCATGGGGCACTGAAGCTTTCTTT
>TRBV27|TRBJ1-1|TRBD1|NA
CASSLPGQGSAFF
TGTGCCAGCAGTTTGCCGGGACAGGGGTCGGCTTTCTTT
>TRBV28|TRBJ2-7|TRBD2|NA
CASSSIGREDSYEQYF
TGTGCCAGCAGTTCGATCGGACGGGAGGATTCCTACGAGCAGTACTTC
>TRBV6-5|TRBJ2-2|NA|NA
CASSYDSGTGELFF
TGTGCCAGCAGTTACGATAGCGGCACCGGGGAGCTGTTTTTT
>TRBV2|TRBJ2-1|TRBD1|NA
CASRGQGESYNEQFF
TGTGCCAGCAGGGGACAGGGGGAATCCTACAATGAGCAGTTCTTC
>TRBV5-1|TRBJ1-4|TRBD1|NA
CASSLGQGKNEKLFF
TGCGCCAGCAGCTTGGGACAGGGAAAAAATGAAAAACTGTTTTTT
>TRBV15|TRBJ2-2|NA|once
CATSLPPPSGELFF
TGTGCCACCAGCCTCCCGCCGCCTTCCGGGGAGCTGTTTTTT
>TRBV19|TRBJ1-2|NA|NA
CASSMGGTGYTF
TGTGCCAGTAGTATGGGGGGGACCGGCTACACCTTC
>TRBV7-3|TRBJ2-4|NA|NA
CASSLEGPAKNIQYF
TGTGCCAGCAGCCTTGAGGGCCCGGCGAAAAACATTCAGTACTTC
>TRBV7-9|TRBJ1-1|NA|once
CASSPRNTEAFF
TGTGCCAGCAGCCCGCGTAACACTGAAGCTTTCTTT
>TRBV30|TRBJ2-3|TRBD2|NA
CAWSTTRTSGTPVTQYF
TGTGCCTGGAGTACCACCCGGACTAGCGGGACACCGGTTACGCAGTATTTT
>TRBV19|TRBJ1-5|NA|few
CASSISGARSNQPQHF
TGTGCCAGTAGTATTTCGGGGGCGCGAAGCAATCAGCCCCAGCATTTT
>TRBV30|TRBJ1-5|NA|many
CAWSVHGADNQPQHF
TGTGCCTGGAGTGTACACGGGGCGGACAATCAGCCCCAGCATTTT
>TRBV27|TRBJ1-1|NA|NA
CVTRGFSTRNTEAFF
TGTGTCACGAGGGGCTTTTCAACTAGGAACACTGAAGCTTTCTTT
>TRBV4-1|TRBJ2-7|NA|NA
CASSPIGLLRRKQYF
TGCGCCAGCAGCCCGATAGGACTTCTCCGCCGGAAGCAGTACTTC
>TRBV6-5|TRBJ2-7|TRBD2|NA
CASKPSGGAPYEQYF
TGTGCCAGCAAACCCAGCGGGGGGGCCCCCTACGAGCAGTACTTC
>TRBV10-2|TRBJ2-2|TRBD2|NA
CASSPTSGGSNTGELFF
TGCGCCAGCAGTCCAACTAGCGGGGGGTCGAACACCGGGGAGCTGTTTTTT
>TRBV30|TRBJ2-2|TRBD2|NA
CAWSSGLGNTGELFF
TGTGCCTGGAGCTCCGGACTAGGGAACACCGGGGAGCTGTTTTTT
>TRBV19|TRBJ2-7|TRBD1|NA
CATRDRGSHEQYF
TGTGCCACCCGGGACAGGGGGTCACACGAGCAGTACTTC
>TRBV5-1|TRBJ1-1|TRBD1|NA
CASSSGTANTEAFF
TGCGCCAGCAGCTCAGGGACAGCGAACACTGAAGCTTTCTTT
>TRBV19|TRBJ1-2|NA|NA
CATVGLTTNYGYTF
TGTGCCACTGTGGGACTTACAACTAACTATGGCTACACCTTC
>TRBV2|TRBJ2-7|NA|NA
CASRGDWGEQYF
TGTGCCAGCCGGGGAGATTGGGGCGAGCAGTACTTC
>TRBV29-1|TRBJ1-1|NA|NA
CSAAWQPNTEAFF
TGCAGCGCGGCGTGGCAGCCGAACACTGAAGCTTTCTTT
>TRBV28|TRBJ1-1|NA|NA
CASSSAANTEAFF
TGTGCCAGCAGTTCAGCGGCAAACACTGAAGCTTTCTTT
>TRBV18|TRBJ1-1|NA|NA
CASSPLDGMNTEAFF
TGTGCCAGCTCACCGCTTGACGGAATGAACACTGAAGCTTTCTTT
>TRBV6-5|TRBJ1-1|NA|NA
CASRRALDTEAFF
TGTGCCAGCAGGAGGGCCCTGGACACTGAAGCTTTCTTT
>TRBV27|TRBJ1-2|NA|NA
CASSLEGNYGYTF
TGTGCCAGCAGTTTAGAGGGTAACTATGGCTACACCTTC
>TRBV19|TRBJ2-7|NA|few
CASTGTSYEQYF
TGTGCCAGTACAGGGACGTCCTACGAGCAGTACTTC
>TRBV4-2|TRBJ1-3|NA|NA
CASSQETGSGNTIYF
TGTGCCAGCAGCCAAGAAACAGGCTCTGGAAACACCATATATTTT
>TRBV24-1|TRBJ2-3|TRBD1|NA
CATSETGGPDTQYF
TGTGCCACCAGTGAAACAGGGGGCCCAGATACGCAGTATTTT
>TRBV5-1|TRBJ2-3|NA|once
CASSTGGLAGADTQYF
TGCGCCAGCAGCACAGGGGGCCTAGCGGGGGCAGATACGCAGTATTTT
>TRBV7-7|TRBJ2-2|TRBD2|NA
CASRAGTTNTGELFF
TGTGCTAGCAGAGCCGGGACTACCAACACCGGGGAGCTGTTTTTT
>TRBV18|TRBJ2-1|NA|NA
CASSRLPTGPYNEQFF
TGTGCCAGCTCACGCTTACCAACAGGTCCCTACAATGAGCAGTTCTTC
>TRBV7-2|TRBJ2-7|TRBD2|NA
CASSLELAVSYEQYF
TGTGCCAGCAGCTTAGAACTAGCGGTCTCCTACGAGCAGTACTTC
>TRBV5-4|TRBJ2-6|NA|NA
CASSSDLAGANVLTF
TGTGCCAGCAGCTCGGACCTAGCCGGGGCCAACGTCCTGACTTTC
>TRBV5-1|TRBJ2-3|TRBD2|NA
CASSLVSGGATDTQYF
TGCGCCAGCAGCTTGGTTAGCGGGGGGGCAACAGATACGCAGTATTTT
>TRBV29-1|TRBJ2-3|NA|NA
CSGKSATDTQYF
TGCAGCGGCAAGAGTGCTACAGATACGCAGTATTTT
>TRBV5-5|TRBJ1-1|NA|NA
CASSYRIDLNTEAFF
TGTGCCAGCAGCTACCGTATAGACTTGAACACTGAAGCTTTCTTT
>TRBV5-6|TRBJ2-1|TRBD2|NA
CASSLGLAAYNEQFF
TGTGCCAGCAGCTTGGGGCTAGCGGCCTACAATGAGCAGTTCTTC
>TRBV15|TRBJ1-5|TRBD1|NA
CATSSGTDSNQPQHF
TGTGCCACCAGCAGCGGGACAGATAGCAATCAGCCCCAGCATTTT
>TRBV30|TRBJ1-5|NA|NA
CAWSPNSNQPQHF
TGTGCCTGGAGCCCGAATAGCAATCAGCCCCAGCATTTT
>TRBV11-2|TRBJ2-1|NA|NA
CASSRRFDNEQFF
TGTGCCAGCAGCCGCAGATTCGACAATGAGCAGTTCTTC
>TRBV30|TRBJ2-1|NA|NA
CAWSRGNEQFF
TGTGCCTGGAGTAGAGGCAATGAGCAGTTCTTC
>TRBV11-2|TRBJ2-7|NA|NA
CASSPTTGRGEQYF
TGTGCCAGCAGCCCGACTACGGGGCGGGGCGAGCAGTACTTC
>TRBV28|TRBJ1-5|TRBD1|NA
CASSFKTGMGYSNQPQHF
TGTGCCAGCAGTTTTAAGACAGGGATGGGGTATAGCAATCAGCCCCAGCATTTT
>TRBV7-9|TRBJ1-4|NA|NA
CASSPRTAPEKLFF
TGTGCCAGCAGCCCCCGGACGGCCCCTGAAAAACTGTTTTTT